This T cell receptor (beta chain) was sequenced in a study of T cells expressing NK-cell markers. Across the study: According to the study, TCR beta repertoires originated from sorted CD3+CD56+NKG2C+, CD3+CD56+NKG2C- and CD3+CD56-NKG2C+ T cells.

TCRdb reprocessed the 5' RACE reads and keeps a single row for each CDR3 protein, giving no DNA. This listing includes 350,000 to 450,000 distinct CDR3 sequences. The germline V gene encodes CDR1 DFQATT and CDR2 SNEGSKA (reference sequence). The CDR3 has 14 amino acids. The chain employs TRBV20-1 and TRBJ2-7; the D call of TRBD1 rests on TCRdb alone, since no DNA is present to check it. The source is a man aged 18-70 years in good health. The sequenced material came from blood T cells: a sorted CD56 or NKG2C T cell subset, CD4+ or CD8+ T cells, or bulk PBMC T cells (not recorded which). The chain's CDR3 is CSARVDRVGYEQYF.